These 21 T cell receptor beta chains were sequenced from one sample in a study of control samples from healthy donors and cancer patients. TCRdb's copy holds only in-frame clones and misses some; the assay was immunoSEQ multiplex PCR. The sample shows roughly 130,000 clones, 80% to 95% of them seen only once. The specimen was blood. The source is a man under 40 in good health.

The chain joins TRBV24-1 to TRBJ2-7; tentatively, D is TRBD1 or TRBD2 (5 bases each). In germline, CDR1 is KGHDR, CDR2 SFDVKD. The CDR3 totals 13 residues. V lost 7 bases and J 3 bases, leaving 12 bases between the germline ends. CDR3 sequence (DNA): TGTGCCACCAGCGCTTGGGGGAGCTACGAGCAGTACTTC. As protein: CATSAWGSYEQYF.

The V call is TRBV24-1, the J call TRBJ2-5; 7 bases line up with TRBD1. This CDR3 has 14 amino acids. The junction had 5 bases not matched to a gene; V was cut back by 4 bases and J by 4 bases. Germline V lookup: CDR1 KGHDR, CDR2 SFDVKD. CDR3 in amino acids: CATSESTGTETQYF. The CDR3 DNA is TGTGCCACCAGTGAATCGACAGGGACAGAGACCCAGTACTTC.

The V and J genes are TRBV28 and TRBJ2-5; D is ambiguous. The germline V gene has CDR1 MDHEN and CDR2 SYDVKM. The V end lost 5 bases, the J end lost 5 bases, and 9 bases lay between the germline ends. The CDR3 runs 12 residues. The CDR3 bases are TGTGCCAGCAGTCCCTCGACGGAGACCCAGTACTTC. Residues: CASSPSTETQYF.

V and J are TRBV6-5 and TRBJ1-2; D might be TRBD1 (5 bases). Germline V CDR1 and CDR2: MNHEY, SVGAGI. V lost 6 bases and J lost 6, with 11 bases in between. The CDR3 extends over 12 amino acids. The CDR3 reads CASRGETHGYTF. The DNA of the CDR3 is TGTGCCAGCAGGGGGGAAACCCATGGCTACACCTTC.

V usage is TRBV27 and J usage is TRBJ2-4; 7 bases match TRBD1. Germline V gives CDR1 MNHEY, CDR2 SMNVEV (reference sequence). J gave up 4 bases and V 5 bases, and 5 bases lay outside the gene matches. The CDR3 contains 14 residues. The CDR3 loop is CASSAPGQKNIQYF. CDR3 in DNA: TGTGCCAGCAGTGCCCCGGGACAGAAAAACATTCAGTACTTC.

This clone was detected a few times. The rearrangement joins TRBV5-6 to TRBJ2-7, with D possibly TRBD1 on 6 matching bases. Trimming shortened V by 4 bases and J by 0 bases, and 17 bases separated the two germline ends. Germline V gene data show CDR1 as SGHDT and CDR2 as YYEEEE. CDR3 length equals 16 residues. The DNA of the CDR3 is TGTGCCAGCAGCCCAAGGCGACAGGTCTCCTCCTACGAGCAGTACTTC. Translated, it gives CASSPRRQVSSYEQYF.

The J gene is TRBJ2-2, the V gene TRBV9; 11 bases line up with TRBD2. CDR3 size: 17 residues. Germline trimming cut 5 bases from V and 0 bases from J; bases unmatched to any gene: 6. The V gene's germline CDR1 is SGDLS and CDR2 YYNGEE. CDR3 sequence reads: CASSMTSGITNTGELFF. The CDR3 coding sequence is TGTGCCAGCAGTATGACTAGCGGGATCACGAACACCGGGGAGCTGTTTTTT.

The gene calls are TRBV5-4 and TRBJ1-4, with D perhaps matching TRBD1 (5 bases). Germline loops: CDR1 SGHNT, CDR2 YYREEE (reference sequence). CDR3 length: 12 residues. Trimming removed 1 base from V and 8 bases from J, with 6 bases in between. In nucleotides, the CDR3 is TGTGCCAGCAGCTTGCCAGGGGAAAAACTGTTTTTT. Its protein is CASSLPGEKLFF.

This clone was recorded only once. V is TRBV7-2 and J is TRBJ2-3; D may be TRBD2 (6 bases). This CDR3 has 14 residues. V was cut by 1 base and J by 2 bases, with 7 bases left in between. Germline CDR1 SGHTA, CDR2 FQGNSA. In DNA, the CDR3 is TGTGCCAGCAGCTTAGGGGGACTCACAGATACGCAGTATTTT. Residues: CASSLGGLTDTQYF.

To note about this clone: Germline and junction disagree at one end, which may indicate a read error. The chain uses TRBV7-9 and TRBJ1-1; D is perhaps TRBD1 (6 bases). Germline lookup yields CDR1 SEHNR and CDR2 FQNEAQ (reference sequence). The CDR3 extends over 14 amino acids. The CDR3 DNA reads as TGTGCCAGCAGCTTAGTTGTGCCAGGGGCGCGTGTCATCTTT. Its translation is CASSLVVPGARVIF.

The chain recombines TRBV13 with TRBJ2-7; a weak D match, TRBD2 (5 bases). The V and J ends lost 4 bases and 7 bases respectively, with 8 bases between them. The CDR3 is 11 amino acids. Germline-derived CDR1 and CDR2 are PRHDT and FYEKMQ (reference sequence). Here the CDR3 reads CASSSGLEQYF. CDR3 coding DNA: TGTGCCAGCAGCTCCGGACTGGAGCAGTACTTC.

This chain links TRBV5-4 with TRBJ2-1, with 8 nucleotides matching TRBD1. With 4 bases clipped from V and 5 bases from J, the junction kept 8 bases outside the gene matches. The CDR3 contains 15 residues. The germline gives CDR1 SGHNT, CDR2 YYREEE (reference sequence). The CDR3 loop is CASSKYGQGHNEQFF. The DNA for the CDR3 is TGTGCCAGCAGCAAGTACGGACAGGGCCACAATGAGCAGTTCTTC. Full variable domain (rest looked up from reference TRBV5-4 and TRBJ2-1): ETGVTQSPTHLIKTRGQQVTLRCSSQSGHNTVSWYQQALGQGPQFIFQYYREEENGRGNFPPRFSGLQFPNYSSELNVNALELDDSALYLCASSKYGQGHNEQFFGPGTRLTVL.

V is TRBV28 and J is TRBJ1-2, with D possibly being TRBD1 (6 bases). This CDR3 contains 14 residues. The germline V gene encodes CDR1 MDHEN and CDR2 SYDVKM. Trimming removed 7 bases from V and 4 bases from J, with 16 bases in between. In DNA, the CDR3 is TGTGCCAGCACCAACAGGGTAACCTCCTATGGCTACACCTTC. This translates into CASTNRVTSYGYTF.

The chain recombines TRBV2 with TRBJ2-5; 9 positions agree with TRBD1. From germline, CDR1 is SNHLY and CDR2 FYNNEI. J was trimmed by 5 bases and V by 1 base; bases with no gene match: 2. The CDR3 is made up of 14 amino acids. The CDR3 DNA follows: TGTGCCAGCAGTGAAGACAGGGGGCAGGAGACCCAGTACTTC. Protein sequence: CASSEDRGQETQYF.

V is TRBV5-8 and J is TRBJ2-2; D not certain. Germline CDR1 SGHTS, CDR2 YDEGEE. The V and J ends lost 2 bases and 3 bases respectively, with 5 bases between them. CDR3 length: 13 amino acids. CDR3 nucleotides: TGTGCCAGCAGCTTAGTGGACACCGGGGAGCTGTTTTTT. This sequence encodes CASSLVDTGELFF.

V and J are TRBV18 and TRBJ2-7, with 9 bases lining up with TRBD2. V trimming: 6 bases; J trimming: 4 bases; junction bases outside the gene matches: 10. The CDR3 spans 15 residues. Germline V CDR1 and CDR2: KGHSH, LQKENI. DNA of the CDR3: TGTGCCAGCTCTCCCTCGACTAGCGGCGGGTACGAGCAGTACTTC. Its protein is CASSPSTSGGYEQYF.

This rearrangement joins TRBV19 to TRBJ1-2; possible D gene TRBD1, 5 bases. Germline-derived CDR1 and CDR2 are LNHDA and SQIVND (reference sequence). Trimming took off 8 bases at V and 0 bases at J, with 13 bases between the two ends. The CDR3 totals 14 residues. DNA for the CDR3: TGTGCCAGTGGTGGGGGAGGGGCTAACTATGGCTACACCTTC. Its translation: CASGGGGANYGYTF. Supplemented by reference TRBV19 and TRBJ1-2, the full variable domain reads DGGITQSPKYLFRKEGQNVTLSCEQNLNHDAMYWYRQDPGQGLRLIYYSQIVNDFQKGDIAEGYSVSREKKESFPLTVTSAQKNPTAFYLCASGGGGANYGYTFGSGTRLTVV.

The rearrangement joins TRBV5-1 to TRBJ1-2, with unresolved D. This CDR3 has 14 amino acids. The germline gives CDR1 SGHRS, CDR2 YFSETQ. Trimming stripped 2 bases from V and 7 bases from J, with 15 bases between. CDR3 coding DNA: TGCGCCAGCAGCTTCAGGCCGGGTTTGGGTGGCTACACCTTC. Its translation: CASSFRPGLGGYTF.

This clone turned up a few times. The chain recombines TRBV30 with TRBJ1-5, with TRBD1 matching over 9 bases. The CDR3 is 14 amino acids. V lost 3 bases and J lost 6; bases outside the gene matches: 6. The germline V gene has CDR1 GTSNPN and CDR2 SVGIG (reference sequence). In DNA form, the CDR3 reads TGTGCCTGGAGGGGACAGGGTATTTCTCAGCCCCAGCATTTT. It is translated as CAWRGQGISQPQHF.

The chain couples TRBV6-6 to TRBJ1-6; D is unclear. CDR1 and CDR2 (germline): MNHNY, SVGAGI (reference sequence). V was cut by 0 bases and J by 6 bases, with 3 bases left in between. The CDR3 sequence is 13 residues long. CDR3 sequence (DNA): TGTGCCAGCAGTTACTCCGGTAATTCACCCCTCCACTTT. Its translation: CASSYSGNSPLHF.

The V and J genes are TRBV5-1 and TRBJ2-2; TRBD2 matches 9 bases. With V trimmed by 6 bases and J by 0 bases, 3 bases remained unmatched. This CDR3 region has 15 residues. The germline V gene has CDR1 SGHRS and CDR2 YFSETQ. CDR3 amino acids: CASTLAGTNTGELFF. For the CDR3, the DNA is TGCGCCAGCACCCTAGCGGGAACGAACACCGGGGAGCTGTTTTTT.